Below are 11 T cell receptor beta chains sequenced from a single sample in a study of blood T cells in healthy people across ages. A sample-barcoded 5' primer and a J-beta primer mix were used in a second PCR of roughly 7 to 11 cycles. TCRdb analysed the 5' RACE reads with MiXCR anew, one entry per CDR3 protein. The sample lists some 1,800,000 distinct CDR3 sequences, around 40% occurring once. Sequencing was done on a sample of blood. These receptors were collected from a human donor in good health.

This clonotype occurred a few times. The chain employs TRBV10-3 and TRBJ2-7, with TRBD1 matching over 11 bases. The germline gives CDR1 ENHRY, CDR2 SYGVKD. Losses at the gene ends were 7 bases for V and 5 bases for J; bases not matched to a gene: 10. The CDR3 covers 15 residues. The CDR3 sequence is CAINQGQGAIHEQYF. Written as DNA, the CDR3 is TGTGCCATCAACCAAGGACAGGGGGCGATACACGAGCAGTACTTC.

This clonotype came up a few times. V and J are TRBV12-3 or TRBV12-4 and TRBJ2-5, with 7 bases aligning to TRBD2. The CDR3 contains 14 residues. V lost 3 bases, J lost 5 bases, and 6 bases stayed unmatched. CDR3 coding DNA: TGTGCCAGCAGTTTGGGGGGGGAATGGGAGACCCAGTACTTC. It codes for CASSLGGEWETQYF.

This clonotype was detected ten times or more. The V and J genes are TRBV6-5 and TRBJ2-1, with TRBD1 identical over 7 bases. In germline, CDR1 is MNHEY, CDR2 SVGAGI. Trimming removed 4 bases from V and 5 bases from J; junction bases left unmatched: 26. The CDR3 loop spans 21 amino acids. The CDR3, as DNA: TGTGCCAGCAGTTCCAACCTAGATGACAGGGCAGGCGGGTCCCTAAACAATGAGCAGTTCTTC. This translates into CASSSNLDDRAGGSLNNEQFF.

The chain is built from TRBV7-2 and TRBJ1-5; D not certain. Germline assignment: CDR1 SGHTA and CDR2 FQGNSA. V dropped 1 base and J dropped 2 bases, with 9 bases sitting between them. The CDR3 extends over 15 amino acids. CDR3 residues: CASSLDYQGNQPQHF. The CDR3 coding sequence is TGTGCCAGCAGCTTAGATTACCAGGGCAATCAGCCCCAGCATTTT.

This chain connects TRBV7-7 to TRBJ2-4; D call uncertain. Germline V lookup: CDR1 SSHAT, CDR2 FNYEAQ (reference sequence). The CDR3 is 15 residues long. V lost 1 base and J lost 13, with 20 bases in between. CDR3 protein: CASSLGLGLYNEQYF. Here the CDR3 DNA reads TGTGCCAGCAGCTTAGGGCTTGGGTTATACAATGAGCAGTACTTC.

At least ten counts were recorded for this clonotype. V gene TRBV5-5 combines with J gene TRBJ2-1; D not certain. CDR1 and CDR2 (germline): SGHKS, YYEKEE (reference sequence). The CDR3 has 12 amino acids. The V gene lost 4 bases and the J gene lost 7 bases, with 9 bases spanning the gap. CDR3 sequence reads: CASSLPRNEQFF. In nucleotides, the CDR3 is TGTGCCAGCAGCCTCCCAAGAAATGAGCAGTTCTTC. Looking up the rest from reference TRBV5-5 and TRBJ2-1 gives the full variable domain: DAGVTQSPTHLIKTRGQQVTLRCSPISGHKSVSWYQQVLGQGPQFIFQYYEKEERGRGNFPDRFSARQFPNYSSELNVNALLLGDSALYLCASSLPRNEQFFGPGTRLTVL.

V usage is TRBV4-3 and J usage is TRBJ2-5, with 10 bases aligning to TRBD1. This CDR3 has 18 residues. V dropped 0 bases and J dropped 11; count of bases not matched to a gene: 18. Germline V gives CDR1 LGHNA, CDR2 YSLEER. CDR3 amino acids: CASSQDGPMGTGVGEQYF. CDR3 nucleotides: TGCGCCAGCAGCCAAGATGGACCGATGGGGACAGGGGTGGGAGAGCAGTACTTC.

This chain uses TRBV7-8 with TRBJ2-3, with 9 bases that match TRBD1. V lost 4 bases, J lost 4 bases, and 0 bases stayed unmatched. Germline lookup yields CDR1 SGHVS and CDR2 FQNEAQ. The length of the CDR3 is 13 residues. CDR3 in DNA: TGTGCCAGCAGCTGGACAGGGGCAGATACGCAGTATTTT. Amino acid sequence: CASSWTGADTQYF.

The chain links TRBV5-1 to TRBJ1-1; D gene ambiguous. CDR3 size: 15 residues. In germline, CDR1 is SGHRS, CDR2 YFSETQ. The V and J ends lost 0 bases and 3 bases respectively, with 12 bases between them. The CDR3 region is CASSLAGRADTEAFF. DNA of the CDR3: TGCGCCAGCAGCTTGGCCGGGCGGGCGGACACTGAAGCTTTCTTT.

This clonotype was observed a few times. Here the CDR3 DNA reads TGCGCCAGCAGGCCCACACAGGGGCGGTACGAGCAGTACTTC. Residues: CASRPTQGRYEQYF. V usage is TRBV5-1 and J usage is TRBJ2-7, with 7 bases that match TRBD1. The CDR3 covers 14 residues. CDR1 SGHRS and CDR2 YFSETQ come from the germline V gene. The junction had 9 bases not matched to a gene; V was cut back by 5 bases and J by 4 bases. The variable domain in full, with the rest retrieved from reference TRBV5-1 and TRBJ2-7, is KAGVTQTPRYLIKTRGQQVTLSCSPISGHRSVSWYQQTPGQGLQFLFEYFSETQRNKGNFPGRFSGRQFSNSRSEMNVSTLELGDSALYLCASRPTQGRYEQYFGPGTRLTVT.

The chain recombines TRBV5-6 with TRBJ2-7, with TRBD1 matching over 7 bases. Germline trimming cut 3 bases from V and 0 bases from J; bases unmatched to any gene: 6. The length of the CDR3 is 15 residues. Germline CDR1 is SGHDT and CDR2 is YYEEEE. The CDR3 sequence is CASSSNRGNSYEQYF. DNA for the CDR3: TGTGCCAGCAGCTCGAACAGGGGAAACTCCTACGAGCAGTACTTC. Full variable domain (remainder filled in from reference TRBV5-6 and TRBJ2-7): DAGVTQSPTHLIKTRGQQVTLRCSPKSGHDTVSWYQQALGQGPQFIFQYYEEEERQRGNFPDRFSGHQFPNYSSELNVNALLLGDSALYLCASSSNRGNSYEQYFGPGTRLTVT.